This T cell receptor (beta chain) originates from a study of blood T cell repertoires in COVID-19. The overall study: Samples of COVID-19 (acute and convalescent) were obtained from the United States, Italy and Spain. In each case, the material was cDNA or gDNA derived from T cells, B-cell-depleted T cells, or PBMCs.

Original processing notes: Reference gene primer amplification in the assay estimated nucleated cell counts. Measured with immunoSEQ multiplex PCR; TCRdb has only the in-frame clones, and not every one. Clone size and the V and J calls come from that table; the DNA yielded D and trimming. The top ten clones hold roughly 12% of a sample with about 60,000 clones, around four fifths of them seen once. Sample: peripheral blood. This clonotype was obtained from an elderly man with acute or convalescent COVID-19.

CDR3: CASGPGLDTYNEQFF. As DNA, the CDR3 is TGTGCCAGCGGGCCGGGACTAGACACCTACAATGAGCAGTTCTTC. The V and J genes are TRBV11-2 and TRBJ2-1, with 8 positions matching TRBD2. The CDR3 totals 15 residues. J lost 2 bases, V lost 8 bases, and 8 bases had no gene match. The germline V gene has CDR1 SGHAT and CDR2 FQNNGV.